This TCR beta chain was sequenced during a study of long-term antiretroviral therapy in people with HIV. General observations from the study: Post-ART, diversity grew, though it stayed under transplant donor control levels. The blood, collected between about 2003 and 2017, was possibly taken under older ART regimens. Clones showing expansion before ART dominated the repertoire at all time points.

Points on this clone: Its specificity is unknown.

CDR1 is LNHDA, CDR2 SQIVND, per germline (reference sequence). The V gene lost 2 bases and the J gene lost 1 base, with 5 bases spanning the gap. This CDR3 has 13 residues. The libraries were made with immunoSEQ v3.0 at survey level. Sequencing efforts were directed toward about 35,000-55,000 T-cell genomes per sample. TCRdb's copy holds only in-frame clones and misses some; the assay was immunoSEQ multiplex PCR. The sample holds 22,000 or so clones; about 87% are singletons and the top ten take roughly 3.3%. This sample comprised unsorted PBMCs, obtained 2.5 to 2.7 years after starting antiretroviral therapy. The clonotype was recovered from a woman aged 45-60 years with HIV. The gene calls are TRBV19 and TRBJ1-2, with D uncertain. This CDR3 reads CASSITFNYGYTF. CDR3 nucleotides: TGTGCCAGTAGTATAACCTTTAACTATGGCTACACCTTC.